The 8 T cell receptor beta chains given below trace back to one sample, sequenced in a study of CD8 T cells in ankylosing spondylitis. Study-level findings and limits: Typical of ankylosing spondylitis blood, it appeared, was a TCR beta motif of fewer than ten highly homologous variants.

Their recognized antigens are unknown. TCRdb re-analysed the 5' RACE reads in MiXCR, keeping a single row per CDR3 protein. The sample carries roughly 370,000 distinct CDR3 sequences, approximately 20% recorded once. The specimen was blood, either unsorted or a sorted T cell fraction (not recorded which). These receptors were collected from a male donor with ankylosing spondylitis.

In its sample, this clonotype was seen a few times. CDR3 sequence reads: CASSESRTPRAVQFF. In DNA form, the CDR3 reads TGTGCCAGCAGTGAATCAAGGACACCTAGGGCTGTGCAGTTCTTC. The rearrangement uses TRBV6-1 and TRBJ2-1; TRBD1 might be the D (5 bases). Germline loops: CDR1 MNHNS, CDR2 SASEGT. The V gene lost 2 bases and the J gene lost 12 bases, with 20 bases spanning the gap. There are 15 residues in the CDR3.

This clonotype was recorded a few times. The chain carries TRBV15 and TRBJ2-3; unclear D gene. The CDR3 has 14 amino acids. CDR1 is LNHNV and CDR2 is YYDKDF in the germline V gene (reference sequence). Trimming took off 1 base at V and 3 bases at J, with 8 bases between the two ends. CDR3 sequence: CATSRAQVTDTQYF. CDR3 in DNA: TGTGCCACCAGCAGAGCCCAGGTGACAGATACGCAGTATTTT. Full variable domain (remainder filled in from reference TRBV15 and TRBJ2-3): DAMVIQNPRYQVTQFGKPVTLSCSQTLNHNVMYWYQQKSSQAPKLLFHYYDKDFNNEADTPDNFQSRRPNTSFCFLDIRSPGLGDTAMYLCATSRAQVTDTQYFGPGTRLTVL.

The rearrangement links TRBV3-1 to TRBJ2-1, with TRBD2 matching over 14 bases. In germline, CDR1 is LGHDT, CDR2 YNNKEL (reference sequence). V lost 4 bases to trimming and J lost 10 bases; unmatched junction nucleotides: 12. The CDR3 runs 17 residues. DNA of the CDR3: TGTGCCAGCAGCCTATATGGACTAGCGGGAGGTTTGGACGAGCAGTTCTTC. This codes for CASSLYGLAGGLDEQFF.

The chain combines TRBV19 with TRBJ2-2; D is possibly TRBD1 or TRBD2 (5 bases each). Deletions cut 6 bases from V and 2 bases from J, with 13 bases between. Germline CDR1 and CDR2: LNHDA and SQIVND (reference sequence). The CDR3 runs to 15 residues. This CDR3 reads CASRPGTTNTGELFF. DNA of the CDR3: TGTGCCAGTAGGCCCGGGACCACTAACACCGGGGAGCTGTTTTTT. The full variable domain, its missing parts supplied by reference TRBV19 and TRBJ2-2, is DGGITQSPKYLFRKEGQNVTLSCEQNLNHDAMYWYRQDPGQGLRLIYYSQIVNDFQKGDIAEGYSVSREKKESFPLTVTSAQKNPTAFYLCASRPGTTNTGELFFGEGSRLTVL.

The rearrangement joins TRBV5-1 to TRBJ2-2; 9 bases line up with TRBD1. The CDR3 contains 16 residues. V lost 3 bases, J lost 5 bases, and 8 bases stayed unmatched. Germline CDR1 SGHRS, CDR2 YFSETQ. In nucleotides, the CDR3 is TGCGCCAGCAGCTCCCAAGGGGGACAGGGAACCGGGGAGCTGTTTTTT. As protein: CASSSQGGQGTGELFF.

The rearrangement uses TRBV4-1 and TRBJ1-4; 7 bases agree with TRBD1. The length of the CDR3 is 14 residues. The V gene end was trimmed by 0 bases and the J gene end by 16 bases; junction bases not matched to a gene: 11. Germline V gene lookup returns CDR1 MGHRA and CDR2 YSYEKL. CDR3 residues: CASSQELRAGGAFF. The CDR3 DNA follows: TGCGCCAGCAGCCAAGAGTTAAGGGCAGGGGGGGCGTTTTTT.

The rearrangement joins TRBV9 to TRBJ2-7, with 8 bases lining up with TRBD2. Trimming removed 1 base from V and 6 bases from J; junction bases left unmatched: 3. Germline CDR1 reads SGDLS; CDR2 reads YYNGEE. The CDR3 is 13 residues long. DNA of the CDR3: TGTGCCAGCAGCGTAATAGCGGGAAGCGAGCAGTACTTC. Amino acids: CASSVIAGSEQYF.

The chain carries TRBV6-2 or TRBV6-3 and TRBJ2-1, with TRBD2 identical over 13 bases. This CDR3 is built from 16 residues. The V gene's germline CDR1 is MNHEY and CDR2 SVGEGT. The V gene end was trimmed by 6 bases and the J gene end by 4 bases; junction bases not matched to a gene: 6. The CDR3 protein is CASSTGTSGTYNEQFF. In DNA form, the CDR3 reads TGTGCCAGCAGCACTGGGACTAGCGGGACTTACAATGAGCAGTTCTTC.